The table lists the clone carrying this T cell receptor (beta chain) with many counts. The sample is drawn from a study of T-cell reconstitution after alpha-beta-depleted transplantation in children. Trimming at V came to 5 bases and at J to 3 bases, leaving 8 bases not matched to a gene. Germline CDR1 is MDHEN and CDR2 is SYDVKM. The CDR3 runs 16 residues. For TCRbeta, the library was prepared with unique molecular identifiers. Via MiXCR, TCRdb re-called the PCR reads, giving one row per CDR3 protein. The sample holds about 610,000 distinct CDR3 sequences, about 10% seen once. The starting material was PBMCs from the stem cell graft donor, obtained from the stem cell graft. The rearrangement links TRBV28 to TRBJ1-5; TRBD1 aligns across 9 bases. The source of this sequence is a human donor who donated a stem cell graft to a child with acute myeloid leukemia. The CDR3 protein is CASSDRTGEVNQPQHF. The CDR3 DNA reads as TGTGCCAGCAGTGATAGGACAGGGGAAGTCAATCAGCCCCAGCATTTT.